The 29 T cell receptor beta chains reported below all come from one sample, sequenced in a study of shared clonotypes between healthy human individuals. Clones were sequenced by immunoSEQ multiplex PCR, and TCRdb holds only the in-frame ones, with some missing. The sample has fewer than 650,000 clones, just over 75% seen once. The sample consisted of PBMCs. These receptors were obtained from a woman in her thirties or forties in good health. Some clones in this sample may be carry-over from other donors' samples.

The table lists this clone with a count of one. The chain uses TRBV7-2 and TRBJ2-5; TRBD2 matches 8 bases. V lost 2 bases, J lost 2 bases, and 7 bases stayed unmatched. Germline-derived CDR1 and CDR2 are SGHTA and FQGNSA. The CDR3 runs 16 residues. This chain's CDR3 is CASSLKARLAQETQYF. The CDR3 nucleotides are TGTGCCAGCAGCTTAAAGGCGCGACTAGCGCAAGAGACCCAGTACTTC.

This clone was seen a handful of times. V and J are TRBV4-2 and TRBJ2-4; 12 bases are shared with TRBD2. CDR1 is LGHNA and CDR2 is YNFKEQ in the germline V gene. The CDR3 contains 20 residues. The V segment lost 0 bases and the J segment 0 bases; nucleotides outside the gene matches: 9. In nucleotides, the CDR3 is TGTGCCAGCAGCCAAGATTCGGCTAGCGGGAGGGCCGAAGCCAAAAACATTCAGTACTTC. Amino acid sequence: CASSQDSASGRAEAKNIQYF.

Details on this clone: With only one base between it and a far larger clone, this is likely a read error. The identical CDR3 is also encoded by other nucleotide sequences in the sample. The V and J genes are TRBV4-2 and TRBJ2-3, with D uncertain. This CDR3 has 15 residues. V was clipped by 0 bases and J by 6 bases, with 13 bases between them. CDR1 and CDR2 from the germline V gene are LGHNA and YNFKEQ. The CDR3: CASSQESTATDTQYF. The CDR3 DNA is TGTGCCAGCAGCCAAGAAAGTACAGCAACGGATACGCAGTATTTT.

The chain recombines TRBV5-4 with TRBJ2-3, with TRBD2 identical over 8 bases. Losses at the gene ends were 0 bases for V and 2 bases for J; bases not matched to a gene: 5. CDR1 is SGHNT and CDR2 is YYREEE in the germline V gene (reference sequence). This CDR3 is 16 amino acids long. CDR3 sequence (DNA): TGTGCCAGCAGCTTGGTGTTAGCGGGGATCACAGATACGCAGTATTTT. Translated, it gives CASSLVLAGITDTQYF.

Concerning this clone: Other DNA sequences from this sample encode an identical CDR3 as well. The chain has TRBV29-1 and TRBJ2-5, with D hard to call. Germline CDR1 SQVTM, CDR2 ANQGSEA. This CDR3 spans 12 amino acids. Trimming took off 2 bases at V and 5 bases at J, with 9 bases between the two ends. The CDR3 region is CSVEPGSETQYF. The CDR3, as DNA: TGCAGCGTTGAACCCGGGTCGGAGACCCAGTACTTC.

The rearrangement links TRBV2 to TRBJ2-5; possibly TRBD2 for D (5 bases). The DNA end is a closer match to TRBJ2-7, so the J assignment may be wrong. The V gene's germline CDR1 is SNHLY and CDR2 FYNNEI. There are 13 residues in the CDR3. CDR3 loop: CARAGESSYEQYF. The CDR3, as DNA: TGTGCCAGGGCCGGGGAGAGCTCCTACGAGCAGTACTTC.

The chain joins TRBV28 to TRBJ2-7, with TRBD1 identical over 7 bases. The CDR3 has 16 residues. V shed 1 base, J shed 0 bases, and the junction held 6 bases outside the gene matches. CDR1 is MDHEN, CDR2 SYDVKM, per germline. CDR3 sequence: CASSLFSTGASYEQYF. CDR3 DNA: TGTGCCAGCAGTTTATTTTCTACAGGGGCCTCCTACGAGCAGTACTTC.

The chain carries TRBV18 and TRBJ1-1; unclear D gene. CDR3 length: 13 amino acids. Germline CDR1 reads KGHSH; CDR2 reads LQKENI. The V end was cut by 5 bases, the J end by 4 bases, with 11 bases between. The CDR3 protein is CASSESSLTEAFF. CDR3 nucleotides: TGTGCCAGCTCAGAAAGCAGCCTCACTGAAGCTTTCTTT.

The chain carries TRBV18 and TRBJ1-1; perhaps TRBD1 as D (6 bases). The CDR3 loop spans 15 amino acids. Trimming removed 4 bases at V and 3 bases at J, with 15 bases between. Per germline, CDR1 KGHSH and CDR2 LQKENI. The CDR3 sequence is CASSRWGAGDTEAFF. CDR3 DNA: TGTGCCAGCTCACGCTGGGGGGCCGGAGACACTGAAGCTTTCTTT.

Concerning this clone: Other nucleotide sequences in the sample specify the same CDR3. The chain uses TRBV2 and TRBJ2-5; D is uncertain. The CDR3 length is 11 residues. V lost 8 bases and J 0 bases, leaving 4 bases between the germline ends. Germline V gives CDR1 SNHLY, CDR2 FYNNEI. Written as DNA, the CDR3 is TGTGCCAGCCGGTACCAAGAGACCCAGTACTTC. Translating gives CASRYQETQYF. The full variable domain, in which reference TRBV2 and TRBJ2-5 provide the parts outside the CDR3, is EPEVTQTPSHQVTQMGQEVILRCVPISNHLYFYWYRQILGQKVEFLVSFYNNEISEKSEIFDDQFSVERPDGSNFTLKIRSTKLEDSAMYFCASRYQETQYFGPGTRLLVL.

The rearrangement uses TRBV6-5 and TRBJ1-2; 10 bases agree with TRBD1. The CDR3 length is 15 residues. Germline V CDR1 and CDR2: MNHEY, SVGAGI. The V and J ends lost 7 bases and 4 bases, in that order; junction bases with no gene match: 9. CDR3: CASTGTGEKSYGYTF. CDR3 in DNA: TGTGCCAGCACCGGGACAGGGGAAAAGAGCTATGGCTACACCTTC.

The V gene is TRBV28, the J gene TRBJ1-4; D gene ambiguous. Looked up from germline, CDR1 is MDHEN and CDR2 is SYDVKM. The CDR3 length is 16 residues. Deletions cut 5 bases from V and 0 bases from J, with 13 bases between. The CDR3 spells CASSPPGRPTNEKLFF. The DNA for the CDR3 is TGTGCCAGCAGTCCCCCCGGCAGGCCAACTAATGAAAAACTGTTTTTT. Variable domain in full (rest from reference TRBV28 and TRBJ1-4): DVKVTQSSRYLVKRTGEKVFLECVQDMDHENMFWYRQDPGLGLRLIYFSYDVKMKEKGDIPEGYSVSREKKERFSLILESASTNQTSMYLCASSPPGRPTNEKLFFGSGTQLSVL.

J is TRBJ2-1 and V is TRBV19; 7 bases agree with TRBD2. The CDR3 is 15 amino acids. Germline V gene data show CDR1 as LNHDA and CDR2 as SQIVND (reference sequence). V was pared by 5 bases and J by 4 bases, with 8 bases of the junction left unmatched. The CDR3 region is CASSPSSGMYNEQFF. The CDR3 DNA is TGTGCCAGTAGTCCCTCGAGCGGGATGTACAATGAGCAGTTCTTC.

This clone turned up a few times. The genes are TRBV6-6 and TRBJ1-5; D may be TRBD1 (6 bases). Germline assignment: CDR1 MNHNY and CDR2 SVGAGI (reference sequence). Trimming left V 4 bases short and J 1 base short, with 8 bases between. The CDR3 sequence is 14 residues long. The CDR3 nucleotides are TGTGCCAGCAGTTCAGGGGTGAGCAATCAGCCCCAGCATTTT. Translating it yields CASSSGVSNQPQHF.

For the CDR3, the DNA is TGTGCCTGGGGCGGGGTCGAAGAGACCCAGTACTTC. This sequence encodes CAWGGVEETQYF. The chain uses TRBV30 and TRBJ2-5; tentative D call: TRBD2 (6 bases). Trimming cost V 5 bases and J 3 bases, with 10 bases left between them. This CDR3 region has 12 residues. Germline V lookup: CDR1 GTSNPN, CDR2 SVGIG (reference sequence).

The chain couples TRBV9 to TRBJ2-1, with 10 nucleotides matching TRBD2. Germline values: CDR1 SGDLS, CDR2 YYNGEE. CDR3 length: 18 residues. The J segment lost 7 bases and the V segment lost 0 bases, leaving 13 bases of the junction unmatched. The CDR3 here is CASSVGLAGALWGNEQFF. CDR3 nucleotide sequence: TGTGCCAGCAGCGTAGGGCTAGCGGGAGCGCTTTGGGGGAATGAGCAGTTCTTC. Full variable domain (outside the CDR3, taken from reference TRBV9 and TRBJ2-1): DSGVTQTPKHLITATGQRVTLRCSPRSGDLSVYWYQQSLDQGLQFLIQYYNGEERAKGNILERFSAQQFPDLHSELNLSSLELGDSALYFCASSVGLAGALWGNEQFFGPGTRLTVL.

The V gene is TRBV5-6, the J gene TRBJ1-1, with D possibly matching TRBD1 (6 bases). CDR1 is SGHDT and CDR2 is YYEEEE in the germline V gene. With 5 bases removed from V and 0 bases from J, the gap between germline ends came to 8 bases. This CDR3 is 13 amino acids long. CDR3 sequence: CASRRDMNTEAFF. DNA of the CDR3: TGTGCCAGCAGACGGGACATGAACACTGAAGCTTTCTTT.

The J gene is TRBJ1-5, the V gene TRBV27; 10 bases map to TRBD1. The CDR3 has 16 amino acids. The V segment lost 3 bases and the J segment 2 bases; nucleotides outside the gene matches: 4. Germline V gene sequence: CDR1 MNHEY, CDR2 SMNVEV (reference sequence). CDR3 nucleotide sequence: TGTGCCAGCAGTTTTGCGGGACAGGGGCGCAATCAGCCCCAGCATTTT. Translated, it gives CASSFAGQGRNQPQHF.

This clone was detected once. The gene calls are TRBV25-1 and TRBJ2-5; perhaps TRBD1 as D (6 bases). CDR1 is MGHDK, CDR2 SYGVNS, per germline. The CDR3 spans 16 residues. Trimming left V 3 bases short and J 5 bases short, with 19 bases between. For the CDR3, the DNA is TGTGCCAGCAGTGATAACTACAGGGCGACATGGGAGACCCAGTACTTC. Its protein product is CASSDNYRATWETQYF.

The chain is built from TRBV5-6 and TRBJ1-1; no clear D gene. V was clipped by 2 bases and J by 2 bases, with 7 bases between them. Looked up from germline, CDR1 is SGHDT and CDR2 is YYEEEE. This CDR3 has 13 amino acids. CDR3 bases: TGTGCCAGCAGCTTCCCAGGCAACACTGAAGCTTTCTTT. Protein sequence: CASSFPGNTEAFF.

This clone showed up just a few times. In the same sample, other DNA sequences code for this CDR3. In DNA, the CDR3 is TGTGCCAGCAGCGTAGGAACAAGTACCTACGAGCAGTACTTC. It specifies CASSVGTSTYEQYF. The genes are TRBV9 and TRBJ2-7, with unresolved D. V lost 0 bases and J lost 2, with 9 bases in between. This CDR3 is built from 14 residues. Per the germline V gene, CDR1 is SGDLS and CDR2 is YYNGEE.

The chain has TRBV18 and TRBJ1-4; 8 positions agree with TRBD1. The germline CDR1 and CDR2 sequences are KGHSH and LQKENI. The trim removed 6 bases at V and 8 bases at J, leaving 8 bases unmatched. This CDR3 is 14 amino acids long. CDR3 coding DNA: TGTGCCAGCTCCCCCCGGGACAGGTCAGAAAAACTGTTTTTT. Protein product: CASSPRDRSEKLFF.

This chain uses TRBV2 with TRBJ2-3; D might be TRBD1 (5 bases). CDR1 and CDR2 from the germline V gene are SNHLY and FYNNEI. V lost 11 bases to trimming and J lost 2 bases, with 14 bases between them. The CDR3 is 13 residues long. CDR3 DNA sequence: TGTGCCGGCTCCCAGGGTATCACAGATACGCAGTATTTT. Amino acid sequence: CAGSQGITDTQYF.

The CDR3 DNA is TGTGCCAGCAGCTTTTTTTCGTCGATGGGGGTTGGAAACACCATATATTTT. Encoded protein: CASSFFSSMGVGNTIYF. The chain carries TRBV5-6 and TRBJ1-3, with D possibly matching TRBD1 (5 bases). The CDR3 is 17 amino acids. The V gene lost 2 bases and the J gene lost 3 bases, with 18 bases spanning the gap. Germline V CDR1 and CDR2: SGHDT, YYEEEE.

This clone was observed a single time. The chain has TRBV15 and TRBJ1-5; D is unclear. With 4 bases removed from V and 1 base from J, the gap between germline ends came to 14 bases. Germline CDR1 is LNHNV and CDR2 is YYDKDF (reference sequence). CDR3 size: 16 residues. DNA for the CDR3: TGTGCCACCAGCACCCGCCGGGAAGGAAGCAATCAGCCCCAGCATTTT. This translates into CATSTRREGSNQPQHF.

This clone was counted between two and nine times. V gene TRBV4-1 combines with J gene TRBJ2-7; 7 nucleotides line up with TRBD1. Per the germline V gene, CDR1 is MGHRA and CDR2 is YSYEKL. With V trimmed by 1 base and J by 0 bases, 3 bases remained unmatched. This CDR3 spans 15 amino acids. In DNA form, the CDR3 reads TGCGCCAGCAGCCAAGGGGGACAGTTCTCCTACGAGCAGTACTTC. This translates into CASSQGGQFSYEQYF.

The chain uses TRBV7-9 and TRBJ2-2, with D maybe TRBD2 (6 bases). The germline V gene encodes CDR1 SEHNR and CDR2 FQNEAQ (reference sequence). With 7 bases removed from V and 2 bases from J, the gap between germline ends came to 8 bases. The CDR3 is 13 residues long. CDR3 nucleotide sequence: TGTGCCAGCAAGGGACTCAACACCGGGGAGCTGTTTTTT. It is translated as CASKGLNTGELFF.

This chain uses TRBV2 with TRBJ2-7; possible D gene TRBD1, 6 bases. Germline CDR1 SNHLY, CDR2 FYNNEI. V dropped 6 bases and J dropped 0 bases, with 12 bases sitting between them. The CDR3 contains 14 residues. The CDR3 DNA is TGTGCCAGCAGGACAGGTACTAGCTCCTACGAGCAGTACTTC. It specifies CASRTGTSSYEQYF.

This clone was found a few times. V and J are TRBV29-1 and TRBJ2-3, with D tentatively TRBD1 or TRBD2 (5 bases each). In germline, CDR1 is SQVTM, CDR2 ANQGSEA. The CDR3 runs 13 residues. Trimming removed 2 bases at V and 4 bases at J, with 10 bases between. The CDR3 loop is CSVELPGPDTQYF. CDR3 sequence (DNA): TGCAGCGTTGAACTTCCGGGACCAGATACGCAGTATTTT.